Sequencing of this T cell receptor (beta chain) was carried out in a study of blood T cells in healthy people across ages. The sample providers were healthy Caucasian people from Russia, aged about 6 to 95. The CDR3 is made up of 14 amino acids. In germline, CDR1 is SGDLS, CDR2 YYNGEE. With 3 bases removed from V and 1 base from J, the gap between germline ends came to 10 bases. Then a second PCR, running about 6 to 12 cycles, was carried out with a sample-barcoded 5' primer and a J-beta primer mix. TCRdb re-called the 5' RACE reads through MiXCR, storing one row per CDR3 protein. Of roughly 790,000 distinct CDR3 sequences listed, around 40% are singletons. The study, taken as a whole, reports: Naive CD4+ cell counts and diversity both ran higher in long-lived than in aged donors. Per-million-T-cell TCR beta diversity fell roughly linearly with age. Unsorted PBMC input precluded a conclusive naive versus antigen-experienced comparison.

This clonotype was found a few times. Its specificity is unknown. The sequence derives from a woman in her sixties or seventies in good health. The sequencing sample was made of blood. This rearrangement joins TRBV9 to TRBJ2-5; the D gene is possibly TRBD2 (5 bases). CDR3 residues: CASSASDFQETQYF. Here the CDR3 DNA reads TGTGCCAGCAGCGCCTCGGACTTCCAAGAGACCCAGTACTTC.